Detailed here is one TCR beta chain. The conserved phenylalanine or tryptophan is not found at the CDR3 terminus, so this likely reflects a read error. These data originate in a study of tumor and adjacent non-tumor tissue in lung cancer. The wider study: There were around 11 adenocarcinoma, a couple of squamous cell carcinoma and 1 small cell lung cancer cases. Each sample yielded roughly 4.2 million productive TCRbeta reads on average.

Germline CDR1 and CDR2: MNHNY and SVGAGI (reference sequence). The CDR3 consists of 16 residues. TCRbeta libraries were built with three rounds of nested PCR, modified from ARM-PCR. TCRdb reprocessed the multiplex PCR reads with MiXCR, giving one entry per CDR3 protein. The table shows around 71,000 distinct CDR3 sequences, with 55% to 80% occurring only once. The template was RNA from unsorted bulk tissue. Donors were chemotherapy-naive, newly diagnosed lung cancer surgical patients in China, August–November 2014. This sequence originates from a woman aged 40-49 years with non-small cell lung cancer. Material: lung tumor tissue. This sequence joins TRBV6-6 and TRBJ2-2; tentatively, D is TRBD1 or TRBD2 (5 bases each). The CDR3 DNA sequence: TGTGGCAGCAGTTATGGGGCTGGGGAGAGCACCGGGGAGCTGTTTTCT. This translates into CGSSYGAGESTGELFS.